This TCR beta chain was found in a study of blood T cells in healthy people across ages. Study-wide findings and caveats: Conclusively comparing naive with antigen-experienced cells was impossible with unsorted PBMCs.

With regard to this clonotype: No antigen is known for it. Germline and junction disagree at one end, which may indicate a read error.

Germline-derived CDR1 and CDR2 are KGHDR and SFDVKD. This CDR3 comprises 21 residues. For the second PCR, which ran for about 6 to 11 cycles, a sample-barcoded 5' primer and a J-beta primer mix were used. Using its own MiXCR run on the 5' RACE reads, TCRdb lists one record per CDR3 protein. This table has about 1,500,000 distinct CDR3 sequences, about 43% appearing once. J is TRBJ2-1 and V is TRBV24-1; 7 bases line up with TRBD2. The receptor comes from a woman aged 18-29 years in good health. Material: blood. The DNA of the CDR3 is TGTGCCACCAGTGATTCGCCCGGTAGTAGCGGGTCCCCGAGCTCCCACAATGAGCAGTTCTTC. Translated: CATSDSPGSSGSPSSHNEQFF.